The 21 T cell receptor beta chains presented below share a single source sample, sequenced in a study of CD8+CD57+ T cells in acquired aplastic anemia. Genomic DNA was employed as the template in profiling TCR beta VDJ and CDR3. TCRdb fed the reads into MiXCR, producing one record per CDR3 protein. The profile shows about 180,000 distinct CDR3 sequences, 45% to 60% of them singletons. Selection for sequencing was limited to patients who had shown CD8+CD57+ cell expansion by flow cytometry. The source material was sorted CD4+, CD8+, or CD8+CD57+ T cells (not recorded which) from PBMCs. Source of these receptors: a human donor with aplastic anemia.

Many counts were recorded for this clonotype. V usage is TRBV9 and J usage is TRBJ2-7; 7 positions agree with TRBD1. Looked up from germline, CDR1 is SGDLS and CDR2 is YYNGEE. With V trimmed by 4 bases and J by 6 bases, 7 bases remained unmatched. The CDR3 is 13 amino acids. CDR3 in DNA: TGTGCCAGCAGCCTCGAACAGGGGTCCGAGCAGTACTTC. Translation: CASSLEQGSEQYF. Complete variable domain (other parts from reference TRBV9 and TRBJ2-7): DSGVTQTPKHLITATGQRVTLRCSPRSGDLSVYWYQQSLDQGLQFLIQYYNGEERAKGNILERFSAQQFPDLHSELNLSSLELGDSALYFCASSLEQGSEQYFGPGTRLTVT.

This clonotype occurred many times. The V call is TRBV7-2, the J call TRBJ2-1; TRBD2 matches at 7 bases. The V gene's germline CDR1 is SGHTA and CDR2 FQGNSA. The CDR3 runs to 15 residues. Unmatched junction bases numbered 7, after V lost 1 base and J lost 7 bases. As DNA, the CDR3 is TGTGCCAGCAGCTTAGTTGCGGGGAGGGAAAATGAGCAGTTCTTC. Translated: CASSLVAGRENEQFF.

The rearrangement links TRBV9 to TRBJ2-7, with 13 positions matching TRBD2. This CDR3 has 16 residues. The V gene end was trimmed by 0 bases and the J gene end by 3 bases; junction bases not matched to a gene: 3. Germline V lookup: CDR1 SGDLS, CDR2 YYNGEE. CDR3 nucleotide sequence: TGTGCCAGCAGCGTAGCTGGGACTAGCGGGGTCTACGAGCAGTACTTC. Its protein is CASSVAGTSGVYEQYF.

This rearrangement joins TRBV10-3 to TRBJ2-3; D possibly matches TRBD1 or TRBD2 (5 bases each). V gave up 2 bases and J gave up 2 bases, with 8 bases separating them. CDR1 and CDR2 (germline): ENHRY, SYGVKD. The CDR3 contains 14 residues. The CDR3 region has the DNA TGTGCCATCAGTGAGACGGGGCCCACAGATACGCAGTATTTT. Translation gives CAISETGPTDTQYF.

The rearrangement joins TRBV19 to TRBJ1-5; unclear D gene. The CDR3 has 12 amino acids. V gave up 7 bases and J gave up 3 bases, with 7 bases separating them. CDR1 and CDR2 from the germline V gene are LNHDA and SQIVND (reference sequence). The CDR3 nucleotides read TGTGCCAGTATCTCGGCCAATCAGCCCCAGCATTTT. Its protein product is CASISANQPQHF. Full variable domain (rest looked up from reference TRBV19 and TRBJ1-5): DGGITQSPKYLFRKEGQNVTLSCEQNLNHDAMYWYRQDPGQGLRLIYYSQIVNDFQKGDIAEGYSVSREKKESFPLTVTSAQKNPTAFYLCASISANQPQHFGDGTRLSIL.

The J gene is TRBJ1-2, the V gene TRBV5-1; no clear D. Germline CDR1 is SGHRS and CDR2 is YFSETQ. The CDR3 loop spans 15 amino acids. Trimming cost V 2 bases and J 2 bases, with 13 bases left between them. The CDR3 loop reads CASSFGQNANYGYTF. CDR3 sequence (DNA): TGCGCCAGCAGCTTCGGCCAAAACGCAAACTATGGCTACACCTTC.

The genes are TRBV2 and TRBJ2-1, with D maybe TRBD2 (5 bases). Germline CDR1 and CDR2: SNHLY and FYNNEI. The CDR3 has 14 amino acids. CDR3 loop: CARDEARTRFEQFF. The CDR3 nucleotides are TGTGCTAGAGATGAGGCGCGGACTCGATTTGAGCAGTTCTTC.

The genes are TRBV5-4 and TRBJ2-4; unclear D gene. Germline V CDR1 and CDR2: SGHNT, YYREEE (reference sequence). CDR3 length: 13 amino acids. Trimming pared 2 bases from V and 7 bases from J, leaving 10 bases between. CDR3 coding DNA: TGTGCCAGCAGCTTAGGGCCTCAGAACATTCAGTACTTC. Its translation: CASSLGPQNIQYF.

DNA for the CDR3: TGCAGCATGTCGGGGGGGAGTTACTACGAGCAGTACTTC. It yields the protein CSMSGGSYYEQYF. The genes are TRBV29-1 and TRBJ2-7, with 8 bases that match TRBD2. This CDR3 contains 13 residues. V gave up 8 bases and J gave up 3 bases; unmatched junction bases: 9. Germline lookup yields CDR1 SQVTM and CDR2 ANQGSEA.

This clonotype has more than one count but fewer than ten. This rearrangement joins TRBV2 to TRBJ2-2; TRBD2 agrees at 8 bases. The germline V gene has CDR1 SNHLY and CDR2 FYNNEI. CDR3 length: 15 residues. With V trimmed by 4 bases and J by 5 bases, 6 bases remained unmatched. In DNA, the CDR3 is TGTGCCAGCAGTGTCGCGGGAGGAGAGACCGGGGAGCTGTTTTTT. Protein: CASSVAGGETGELFF.

This clonotype came up many times. The V gene is TRBV20-1, the J gene TRBJ1-5, with D perhaps TRBD1 (6 bases). This CDR3 contains 13 residues. V was pared by 4 bases and J by 3 bases, with 10 bases between. Germline assignment: CDR1 DFQATT and CDR2 SNEGSKA (reference sequence). In nucleotides, the CDR3 is TGCAGTGCTACCGGACAGCTCAATCAGCCCCAGCATTTT. Protein product: CSATGQLNQPQHF.

V and J are TRBV20-1 and TRBJ2-2; D is ambiguous. The length of the CDR3 is 14 residues. From germline, CDR1 is DFQATT and CDR2 SNEGSKA (reference sequence). V lost 1 base and J lost 1, with 7 bases in between. The CDR3: CSARGEQNTGELFF. CDR3 in DNA: TGCAGTGCTAGAGGTGAACAGAACACCGGGGAGCTGTTTTTT.

This clonotype has more than one count but fewer than ten. This rearrangement joins TRBV19 to TRBJ2-5, with no clear D. Trimming took 3 bases from V and 5 from J, leaving 10 bases between them. Germline values: CDR1 LNHDA, CDR2 SQIVND (reference sequence). CDR3 length equals 13 residues. CDR3 protein: CASSMGVAETQYF. The CDR3 DNA follows: TGTGCCAGTAGTATGGGCGTTGCGGAGACCCAGTACTTC.

The V call is TRBV10-3, the J call TRBJ2-2; D possibly matches TRBD1 or TRBD2 (5 bases each). The ends were cut back, 8 bases at V and 0 bases at J, with 10 bases in the middle. CDR1 and CDR2 from the germline V gene are ENHRY and SYGVKD. The CDR3 totals 14 residues. CDR3 region: CAIEGTANTGELFF. The DNA for the CDR3 is TGTGCCATCGAAGGGACGGCGAACACCGGGGAGCTGTTTTTT.

This clonotype was seen at least ten times. J is TRBJ2-3 and V is TRBV10-3; the D gene could be TRBD1 or TRBD2 (6 bases each). The CDR3 covers 14 residues. Germline V gene lookup returns CDR1 ENHRY and CDR2 SYGVKD. The CDR3 sequence: CATGASWLTDTQYF. The CDR3 coding sequence is TGTGCGACGGGGGCTAGCTGGCTCACAGATACGCAGTATTTT.

In DNA form, the CDR3 reads TGTGCCAGCAGTGGGACAGGGGGATACACAGATACGCAGTATTTT. Translation: CASSGTGGYTDTQYF. V is TRBV2 and J is TRBJ2-3; 10 nucleotides align to TRBD1. V lost 4 bases to trimming and J lost 2 bases; unmatched junction nucleotides: 3. Germline lookup yields CDR1 SNHLY and CDR2 FYNNEI. The CDR3 has 15 amino acids. Full variable domain (missing parts from reference TRBV2 and TRBJ2-3): EPEVTQTPSHQVTQMGQEVILRCVPISNHLYFYWYRQILGQKVEFLVSFYNNEISEKSEIFDDQFSVERPDGSNFTLKIRSTKLEDSAMYFCASSGTGGYTDTQYFGPGTRLTVL.

This clonotype was seen a few times. The rearrangement uses TRBV2 and TRBJ1-3; D is undetermined. In germline, CDR1 is SNHLY, CDR2 FYNNEI. The CDR3 length is 14 residues. V gave up 5 bases and J gave up 2 bases, with 10 bases separating them. CDR3 in DNA: TGTGCCAGCAGTTTACGAGGTCCTGGAAACACCATATATTTT. The encoded protein is CASSLRGPGNTIYF.

The CDR3, as DNA: TGTGCCACCAGCTCTAGCGGGAGGTCCACCGGGGAGCTGTTTTTT. This sequence encodes CATSSSGRSTGELFF. The V call is TRBV24-1, the J call TRBJ2-2; 11 nucleotides match TRBD2. The germline V gene encodes CDR1 KGHDR and CDR2 SFDVKD. V trimming: 7 bases; J trimming: 4 bases; junction bases outside the gene matches: 4. There are 15 residues in the CDR3.

The gene calls are TRBV5-5 and TRBJ2-3; 7 bases fit TRBD2. The CDR3 loop spans 14 amino acids. The germline V gene encodes CDR1 SGHKS and CDR2 YYEKEE (reference sequence). The V and J ends lost 2 bases and 9 bases, in that order; junction bases with no gene match: 9. The CDR3 DNA follows: TGTGCCAGCAGCTTAGGGCGACGGGGAGGGACGCAGTATTTT. Its protein is CASSLGRRGGTQYF. Using reference TRBV5-5 and TRBJ2-3 for the parts outside the CDR3, the full variable domain is DAGVTQSPTHLIKTRGQQVTLRCSPISGHKSVSWYQQVLGQGPQFIFQYYEKEERGRGNFPDRFSARQFPNYSSELNVNALLLGDSALYLCASSLGRRGGTQYFGPGTRLTVL.

This chain uses TRBV7-9 with TRBJ1-1; D is perhaps TRBD1 (6 bases). Germline CDR1 reads SEHNR; CDR2 reads FQNEAQ (reference sequence). The CDR3 totals 11 residues. The V and J ends lost 5 bases and 6 bases respectively, with 7 bases between them. For the CDR3, the DNA is TGTGCCAGCAGCCGGACAGCTGAAGCTTTCTTT. Protein sequence: CASSRTAEAFF.

The gene calls are TRBV15 and TRBJ2-3; 9 positions match TRBD1. The ends lost 1 base at V and 11 bases at J; junction bases unmatched: 10. In germline, CDR1 is LNHNV, CDR2 YYDKDF (reference sequence). There are 15 residues in the CDR3. In DNA, the CDR3 is TGTGCCACCAGCAGAGTAGGGACAGGGAATAATGAGCAGTATTTT. It encodes CATSRVGTGNNEQYF.